The 14 T cell receptor beta chains presented below share a single source sample, sequenced in a study of radiation and T cells in renal cell carcinoma. Time point in this sample: baseline pretreatment blood. Documented treatment: 15 Gy SBRT to primary tumor, nephrectomy 4 weeks later. Here immunoSEQ multiplex PCR was the method, and the copy in TCRdb shows in-frame clones only, minus some. The data hold approximately 150,000 clones, with about 88% observed a single time. Source: blood, taken from a patient whose treatment included radiotherapy and nephrectomy. Receptors were obtained from a woman between 70 and 85 years old with renal cell carcinoma.

This rearrangement joins TRBV19 to TRBJ1-2; D gene unclear. V shed 0 bases and J shed 2 bases, with 7 bases lying between them. This CDR3 contains 14 residues. Per germline, CDR1 LNHDA and CDR2 SQIVND (reference sequence). The CDR3 spells CASSIERRNYGYTF. The CDR3 DNA follows: TGTGCCAGTAGTATAGAACGGAGGAACTATGGCTACACCTTC.

The chain has TRBV5-4 and TRBJ2-3; D may be TRBD1 (5 bases). V was clipped by 0 bases and J by 2 bases, with 10 bases between them. The CDR3 is 15 residues long. The V gene's germline CDR1 is SGHNT and CDR2 YYREEE (reference sequence). The CDR3 spells CASSLAGFHTDTQYF. In DNA, the CDR3 is TGTGCCAGCAGCTTGGCAGGGTTTCACACAGATACGCAGTATTTT.

The CDR3 region is CSVGVGGVMEQYF. The CDR3 nucleotides read TGCAGCGTTGGTGTCGGAGGCGTCATGGAGCAGTACTTC. The rearrangement links TRBV29-1 to TRBJ2-7, with D possibly TRBD2 on 5 matching bases. Trimming took 4 bases from V and 7 from J, leaving 17 bases between them. Germline V gives CDR1 SQVTM, CDR2 ANQGSEA. CDR3 length equals 13 residues.

The rearrangement uses TRBV9 and TRBJ2-7; the D gene is possibly TRBD1 (5 bases). V lost 0 bases and J 8 bases, leaving 12 bases between the germline ends. This CDR3 has 13 residues. The germline gives CDR1 SGDLS, CDR2 YYNGEE. The CDR3 bases are TGTGCCAGCAGCGTAGGAGGCAGGGCTAAGCAGTACTTC. Translated: CASSVGGRAKQYF.

The chain carries TRBV19 and TRBJ2-7; either TRBD1 or TRBD2 may supply D (5 bases each). This CDR3 spans 15 amino acids. Trimming pared 1 base from V and 4 bases from J, leaving 14 bases between. CDR1 and CDR2 (germline): LNHDA, SQIVND (reference sequence). The CDR3 region is CASSIGGEGPYEQYF. The CDR3 bases are TGTGCCAGTAGTATAGGCGGTGAGGGACCTTACGAGCAGTACTTC. Looking up the rest from reference TRBV19 and TRBJ2-7 gives the full variable domain: DGGITQSPKYLFRKEGQNVTLSCEQNLNHDAMYWYRQDPGQGLRLIYYSQIVNDFQKGDIAEGYSVSREKKESFPLTVTSAQKNPTAFYLCASSIGGEGPYEQYFGPGTRLTVT.

Remarks on this clone: This sample includes further DNA sequences coding for the same CDR3. The V and J genes are TRBV20-1 and TRBJ2-5; D unresolved. V was cut by 5 bases and J by 3 bases, with 7 bases left in between. CDR3 length: 11 amino acids. CDR1 is DFQATT, CDR2 SNEGSKA, per germline (reference sequence). The CDR3 DNA reads TGCAGTGCTGGTACAAAAGAGACCCAGTACTTC. Protein sequence: CSAGTKETQYF.

V is TRBV19 and J is TRBJ2-2; D might be TRBD2 (6 bases). Germline-derived CDR1 and CDR2 are LNHDA and SQIVND (reference sequence). V lost 7 bases and J lost 1, with 16 bases in between. The CDR3 extends over 16 amino acids. In DNA, the CDR3 is TGTGCCAGTACGGAGCGGGTGACCCTGAACACCGGGGAGCTGTTTTTT. This gives the protein CASTERVTLNTGELFF.

Only a few counts were recorded for this clone. This chain links TRBV5-5 with TRBJ1-3; D not certain. V was trimmed by 3 bases and J by 4 bases, leaving 8 bases between them. Germline V lookup: CDR1 SGHKS, CDR2 YYEKEE (reference sequence). The CDR3 spans 13 residues. CDR3: CASSWEAGNTIYF. Written as DNA, the CDR3 is TGTGCCAGCAGCTGGGAAGCGGGAAACACCATATATTTT.

The V and J genes are TRBV2 and TRBJ1-1; a possible D gene is TRBD1 (5 bases). This CDR3 contains 13 residues. The V end lost 10 bases, the J end lost 1 base, and 13 bases lay between the germline ends. Germline-derived CDR1 and CDR2 are SNHLY and FYNNEI. The CDR3 protein is CAIPGPRNTEAFF. The DNA of the CDR3 is TGTGCCATCCCGGGACCTAGGAACACTGAAGCTTTCTTT.

CDR3 loop: CASSWTGYNNEQFF. Here the CDR3 DNA reads TGTGCCAGCAGCTGGACAGGGTATAACAATGAGCAGTTCTTC. The V and J genes are TRBV2 and TRBJ2-1; 8 positions agree with TRBD1. CDR1 and CDR2 from the germline V gene are SNHLY and FYNNEI. The CDR3 totals 14 residues. V lost 6 bases, J lost 5 bases, and 6 bases stayed unmatched.

The chain uses TRBV30 and TRBJ2-5; possibly TRBD1 for D (7 bases). This CDR3 comprises 15 residues. V lost 3 bases to trimming and J lost 4 bases, with 18 bases between them. Germline assignment: CDR1 GTSNPN and CDR2 SVGIG (reference sequence). The CDR3 sequence: CAWSEGARGGETQYF. The DNA of the CDR3 is TGTGCCTGGAGCGAGGGGGCGCGGGGAGGAGAGACCCAGTACTTC.

This chain connects TRBV4-2 to TRBJ2-2, with D possibly matching TRBD2 (7 bases). The CDR3 runs to 15 residues. Between the trimmed V and J ends, which lost 0 bases and 6 bases, there was a span of 11 bases. CDR1 is LGHNA, CDR2 YNFKEQ, per germline. The CDR3 sequence: CASSQEGGAPGELFF. The CDR3 nucleotides are TGTGCCAGCAGCCAAGAAGGGGGGGCGCCCGGGGAGCTGTTTTTT.

This clone appeared once. This sequence joins TRBV7-9 and TRBJ2-3, with D perhaps TRBD2 (6 bases). Per germline, CDR1 SEHNR and CDR2 FQNEAQ (reference sequence). Deletions cut 2 bases from V and 0 bases from J, with 12 bases between. CDR3 length: 16 residues. In DNA form, the CDR3 reads TGTGCCAGCAGCTTATCCCTAGCGCGGAGCACAGATACGCAGTATTTT. This encodes CASSLSLARSTDTQYF.

This chain joins TRBV27 and TRBJ2-5, with TRBD2 matching over 12 bases. CDR3 length: 18 residues. Germline CDR1 reads MNHEY; CDR2 reads SMNVEV (reference sequence). V lost 0 bases and J lost 5; bases outside the gene matches: 10. CDR3 DNA: TGTGCCAGCAGTTTATCTCCCGCTAGCGGGGGGGCTTGGGAGACCCAGTACTTC. Protein product: CASSLSPASGGAWETQYF.